Presented here are 12 T cell receptor beta chains from one specimen sequenced in a study of T cells in women clearing cervical HPV infection. Repertoires were generated with immunoSEQ multiplex PCR, while TCRdb's copy carries only in-frame clones and drops some. The sample data list 42,000 or so clones. Sequences were obtained from blood buffy coat. These receptors came from a woman aged 18-70 years with a cervical HPV16 infection that either progressed to CIN3+ or cleared (not recorded which).

Turning to this clone: The CDR3 is cut off 3 residues early in the read; its end comes from the germline J gene. This chain joins TRBV19 and TRBJ2-3; a weak D match, TRBD1 (6 bases). The CDR3 is 15 amino acids. Trimming stripped 4 bases from V and 0 bases from J, with 11 bases between. CDR1 and CDR2 from the germline V gene are LNHDA and SQIVND (reference sequence). Incomplete CDR3 DNA: TGTGCCAGTAGTACCAGACAGGCTAGCACAGATACG. Translated, it gives CASSTRQASTDT. The full CDR3 sequence reads CASSTRQASTDTQYF.

On this clone: The read gets to within 3 residues of the CDR3 end, and the germline J gene fills in the rest. V and J are TRBV19 and TRBJ2-7; D possibly corresponds to TRBD1 (5 bases). CDR1 is LNHDA, CDR2 SQIVND, per germline (reference sequence). This CDR3 comprises 15 residues. Trimming shortened V by 4 bases and J by 5 bases, and 18 bases separated the two germline ends. The CDR3 bases that were read are TGTGCCAGTAGTACCGGAGACAGTACCTGGGACGAG. This sequence encodes CASSTGDSTWDE. The entire CDR3 sequence reads CASSTGDSTWDEQYF.

A note on this clone: The read terminates 3 residues ahead of where the CDR3 ends, so the germline J gene completes it. This chain links TRBV10-1 with TRBJ2-2; 7 bases are shared with TRBD1. Germline V gene lookup returns CDR1 WNHNN and CDR2 SYGVQD (reference sequence). V lost 8 bases and J lost 4; bases outside the gene matches: 7. The CDR3 has 14 amino acids. The part of the CDR3 DNA that was read is TGCGCCAGCGGACCGGGACAGATCACCGGGGAG. This translates into CASGPGQITGE. Given in full, the CDR3 is CASGPGQITGELFF.

Points on this clone: From the germline J gene comes the end of the CDR3, since the read stops 3 residues before it. The chain uses TRBV5-6 and TRBJ2-7; 7 positions agree with TRBD1. The germline V gene has CDR1 SGHDT and CDR2 YYEEEE. The CDR3 totals 15 residues. V gave up 2 bases and J gave up 0 bases; unmatched junction bases: 5. CDR3 in amino acids: CASSLPGQPSYEQYF. The DNA read from the CDR3 is TGTGCCAGCAGCTTACCGGGACAGCCCTCCTACGAG.

Comment on this clone: The read finishes 3 residues shy of the CDR3 end, and the germline J gene is used to complete it. This chain connects TRBV12-5 to TRBJ2-1; no reliable D call. The CDR3 consists of 11 residues. Germline V CDR1 and CDR2: LGHNT, FRNRAP. V was shortened by 6 bases and J by 8 bases, with 8 bases between the two germline ends. The sequenced part of the CDR3 DNA is TGTGCTAGTGGCCAGTATGATGAG. Protein product: CASGQYDE. The whole CDR3 reads CASGQYDEQFF.

As concerns this clone: The sequence runs out 3 residues before the end of the CDR3; the remainder is reconstructed from the germline J gene. J is TRBJ1-4 and V is TRBV20-1; 7 bases are a match to TRBD1. V shed 0 bases and J 9 bases; nucleotides not matched to a gene: 13. CDR3 size: 16 residues. CDR1 and CDR2 from the germline V gene are DFQATT and SNEGSKA (reference sequence). The CDR3 loop is CSARDQRTGAGQKLFF. CDR3 bases read: TGCAGTGCTAGAGATCAAAGGACAGGCGCGGGGCAAAAA.

In regard to this clone: The read ends 3 residues before the CDR3 terminus; that terminus is restored from the germline J gene. The chain links TRBV6-4 to TRBJ1-1; weak D call: TRBD1 (6 bases). The germline V and J ends were trimmed by 4 bases and 5 bases, with 11 bases remaining between them. The CDR3 spans 13 residues. CDR1 is MRHNA, CDR2 SNTAGT, per germline. The CDR3 loop is CASSANRATEAFF. The CDR3 bases that were read are TGTGCCAGCAGTGCTAACAGGGCTACTGAA.

Details on this clone: Coverage ceases 3 residues before the CDR3 finishes, and the germline J gene fills in the end. V gene TRBV20-1 combines with J gene TRBJ1-2; D is unresolved. The germline V gene encodes CDR1 DFQATT and CDR2 SNEGSKA (reference sequence). The CDR3 covers 14 residues. The CDR3 DNA, read in part, is TGCAGTGCTAGACACTACGCTTCGGCTATGAGC. Protein product: CSARHYASAMS. The complete CDR3 reads CSARHYASAMSYTF.

Of note for this clone: The read falls 3 residues short of the CDR3 end, and the missing part is taken from the germline J gene. The chain employs TRBV6-1 and TRBJ2-7, with a possible D match to TRBD2 (5 bases). CDR1 and CDR2 from the germline V gene are MNHNS and SASEGT. V dropped 3 bases and J dropped 6 bases, with 12 bases sitting between them. The CDR3 length is 13 residues. CDR3 region: CASSDTGVGEQYF. CDR3 bases read: TGTGCCAGCAGTGACACCGGGGTGGGCGAG.

As concerns this clone: The read ends 3 residues before the CDR3 terminus; that terminus is restored from the germline J gene. This sequence joins TRBV29-1 and TRBJ1-5; D may be TRBD1 (5 bases). V lost 4 bases, J lost 9 bases, and 16 bases lay in between. The CDR3 spans 13 residues. Per germline, CDR1 SQVTM and CDR2 ANQGSEA. CDR3 DNA (partial): TGCAGCGTTGGGGGACGGCCCGGGGGGCCC. This translates into CSVGGRPGGP. The CDR3 in full is CSVGGRPGGPQHF.

Remarks on this clone: The read terminates 3 residues before the CDR3 end, so the remaining end is supplied by the germline J gene. V usage is TRBV30 and J usage is TRBJ2-3; D gene ambiguous. Trimming pared 0 bases from V and 1 base from J, leaving 11 bases between. The CDR3 has 15 amino acids. CDR1 and CDR2 from the germline V gene are GTSNPN and SVGIG (reference sequence). The sequenced part of the CDR3 DNA is TGTGCCTGGAGTGTACACCTGGTGGGCACAGATACG. Residues: CAWSVHLVGTDT. From start to end, the CDR3 is CAWSVHLVGTDTQYF.

On this clone itself: The CDR3 end is not reached by the read, which stops 3 residues before it; the germline J gene fills it in. The chain uses TRBV11-2 and TRBJ2-3; 7 bases line up with TRBD1. With V trimmed by 5 bases and J by 0 bases, 2 bases remained unmatched. There are 14 residues in the CDR3. Germline CDR1 and CDR2: SGHAT and FQNNGV. CDR3 DNA (partial): TGTGCCAGCAGCCGGGACAGAAGCACAGATACG. Its protein product is CASSRDRSTDT. The entire CDR3 is CASSRDRSTDTQYF.